This TCR beta chain was obtained from a study of cytomegalovirus exposure and HLA in healthy donors. TCRdb keeps only in-frame clones here, not all; method: immunoSEQ multiplex PCR. The sample consists of about 150,000 clones, approximately 86% of them appearing once. As regards this clone: Antigen specificity is unknown.

Study-wide results and limits: In vitro, a few CMV-associated chains proved specific for CMV antigens. According to a later analysis, TCR clusters from the first cohort tended to co-occur in the 110 or so validation repertoires.

The specimen was PBMCs. This TCR was recovered from a man between 18 and 35 years old in good health and CMV-seropositive.

The CDR3 coding sequence is TGTGCCAGCAGCCCCGACAGGATAAACACCGGGGAGCTGTTTTTT. Amino acids: CASSPDRINTGELFF. The chain carries TRBV9 and TRBJ2-2, with D maybe TRBD1 (6 bases). CDR1 is SGDLS and CDR2 is YYNGEE in the germline V gene. The ends were cut back, 4 bases at V and 2 bases at J, with 12 bases in the middle. CDR3 length equals 15 residues.